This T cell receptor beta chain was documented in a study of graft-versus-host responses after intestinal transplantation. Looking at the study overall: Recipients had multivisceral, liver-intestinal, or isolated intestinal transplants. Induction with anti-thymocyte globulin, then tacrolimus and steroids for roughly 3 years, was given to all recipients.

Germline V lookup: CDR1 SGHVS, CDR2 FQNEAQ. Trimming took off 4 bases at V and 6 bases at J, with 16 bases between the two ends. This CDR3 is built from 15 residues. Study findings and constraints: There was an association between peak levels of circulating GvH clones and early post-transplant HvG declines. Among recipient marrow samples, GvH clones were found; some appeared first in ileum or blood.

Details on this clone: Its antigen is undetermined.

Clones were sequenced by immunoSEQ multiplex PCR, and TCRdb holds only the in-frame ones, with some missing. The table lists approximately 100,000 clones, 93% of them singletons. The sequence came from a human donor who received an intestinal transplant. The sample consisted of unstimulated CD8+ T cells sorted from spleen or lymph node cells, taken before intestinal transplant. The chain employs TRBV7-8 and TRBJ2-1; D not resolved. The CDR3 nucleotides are TGTGCCAGCAGCTCCGGGTCACCAGAAATCAATGAGCAGTTCTTC. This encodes CASSSGSPEINEQFF.